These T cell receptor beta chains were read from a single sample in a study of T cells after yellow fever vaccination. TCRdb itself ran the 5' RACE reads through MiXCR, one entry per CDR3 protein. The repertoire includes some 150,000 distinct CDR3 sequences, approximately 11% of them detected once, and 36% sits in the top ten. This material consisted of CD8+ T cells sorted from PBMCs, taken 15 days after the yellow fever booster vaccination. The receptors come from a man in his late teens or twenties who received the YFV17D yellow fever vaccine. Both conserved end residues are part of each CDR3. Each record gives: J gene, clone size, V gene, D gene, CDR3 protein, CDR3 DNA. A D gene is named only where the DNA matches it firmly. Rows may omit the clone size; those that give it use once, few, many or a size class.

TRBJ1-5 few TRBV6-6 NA CASSYARGNQPQHF TGTGCCAGCAGTTACGCCAGGGGCAATCAGCCCCAGCATTTT
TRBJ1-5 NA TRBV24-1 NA CATSDSWSDQPQHF TGTGCCACCAGTGATAGTTGGTCGGATCAGCCCCAGCATTTT
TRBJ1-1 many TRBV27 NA CASSTARTSEAFF TGTGCCAGCAGTACCGCGAGGACTTCTGAAGCTTTCTTT
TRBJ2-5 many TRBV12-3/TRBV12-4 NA CASSGTQETQYF TGTGCCAGCAGTGGGACCCAAGAGACCCAGTACTTC
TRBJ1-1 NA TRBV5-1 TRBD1 CASSWDSRNTEAFF TGCGCCAGCAGTTGGGACAGCAGAAACACTGAAGCTTTCTTT
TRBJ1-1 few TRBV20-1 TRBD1 CSARQGTMNTEAFF TGCAGTGCTCGACAGGGGACGATGAACACTGAAGCTTTCTTT
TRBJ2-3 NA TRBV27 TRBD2 CASSWGVLAVSTDTQYF TGTGCCAGCAGTTGGGGGGTACTAGCGGTCTCCACAGATACGCAGTATTTT
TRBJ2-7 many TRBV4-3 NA CASSQGSGPSYEQYF TGCGCCAGCAGCCAAGGCTCAGGGCCCTCCTACGAGCAGTACTTC
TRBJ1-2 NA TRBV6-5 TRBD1 CASSPLLLTGENGYTF TGTGCCAGCAGTCCTCTCTTGCTGACAGGGGAGAATGGCTACACCTTC
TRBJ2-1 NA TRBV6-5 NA CASSYRGLTHNEQFF TGTGCCAGCAGTTACCGGGGCCTCACCCACAATGAGCAGTTCTTC
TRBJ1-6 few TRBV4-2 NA CASSQPRRLENSPLHF TGTGCCAGCAGCCAACCCCGGCGGCTTGAGAATTCACCCCTCCACTTT
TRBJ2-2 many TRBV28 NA CASSPTVITGELFF TGTGCCAGCAGTCCGACAGTGATCACCGGGGAGCTGTTTTTT
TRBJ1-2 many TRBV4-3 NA CASSHGGGVGYTF TGCGCCAGCAGCCATGGGGGTGGGGTTGGCTACACCTTC
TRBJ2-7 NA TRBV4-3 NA CASSQDFSRGYEQYF TGCGCCAGCAGCCAAGATTTCTCCAGGGGCTACGAGCAGTACTTC
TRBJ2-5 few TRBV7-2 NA CASSLPWQYQETQYF TGTGCCAGCAGCTTACCGTGGCAGTACCAAGAGACCCAGTACTTC
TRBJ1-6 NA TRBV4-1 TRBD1 CASSPRAQGTYNSPLHF TGCGCCAGCAGCCCTCGGGCACAGGGGACCTATAATTCACCCCTCCACTTT
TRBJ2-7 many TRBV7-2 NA CASSLSPGHEQYF TGTGCCAGCAGCCTCTCCCCCGGGCACGAGCAGTACTTC
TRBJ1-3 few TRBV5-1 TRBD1 CASSATGTGNTIYF TGCGCCAGCAGCGCGACAGGGACTGGAAACACCATATATTTT
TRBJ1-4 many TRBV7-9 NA CASSLIGPNEKLFF TGTGCCAGCAGCTTAATCGGGCCTAATGAAAAACTGTTTTTT
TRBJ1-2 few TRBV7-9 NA CASSLGNEATYGYTF TGTGCCAGCAGCTTAGGGAATGAGGCGACCTATGGCTACACCTTC
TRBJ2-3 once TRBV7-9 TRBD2 CASSATASGELNTQYF TGTGCCAGCAGCGCGACGGCTAGCGGGGAATTGAATACGCAGTATTTT
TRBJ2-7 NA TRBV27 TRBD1 CASSSAGGSYEQYF TGTGCCAGCAGTTCCGCAGGGGGCTCCTACGAGCAGTACTTC
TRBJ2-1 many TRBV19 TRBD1 CASSISGQGTYNEQFF TGTGCCAGTAGTATATCGGGACAGGGCACCTACAATGAGCAGTTCTTC
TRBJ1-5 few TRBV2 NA CASSAGPPNSNQPQHF TGTGCCAGCAGTGCGGGGCCGCCTAATAGCAATCAGCCCCAGCATTTT
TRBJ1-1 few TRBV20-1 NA CSARGPGSEAFF TGCAGTGCTAGAGGCCCGGGGAGTGAAGCTTTCTTT
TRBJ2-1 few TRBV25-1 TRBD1 CASSGQGAWGVNEQFF TGTGCCAGCAGTGGACAGGGGGCATGGGGGGTCAATGAGCAGTTCTTC
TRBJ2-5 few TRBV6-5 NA CASRYNAWGAVETQYF TGTGCCAGCAGATATAACGCTTGGGGTGCAGTCGAGACCCAGTACTTC